The 13 T cell receptor beta chains below were found in one sample sequenced in a study of T cells after yellow fever vaccination. One entry per CDR3 protein, called by TCRdb with MiXCR from the 5' RACE reads. The sample includes about 340,000 distinct CDR3 sequences, around 12% seen only once; the top ten take 2.5% to 3.5%. Sequenced material: CD4+ T cells sorted from PBMCs, taken 15 days after the yellow fever booster vaccination. These receptors came from a man aged 18 to 29 who received the YFV17D yellow fever vaccine.

The V call is TRBV6-5, the J call TRBJ2-3, with D maybe TRBD1 (6 bases). The germline V and J ends were trimmed by 2 bases and 6 bases, with 9 bases remaining between them. The germline gives CDR1 MNHEY, CDR2 SVGAGI. The CDR3 runs 13 residues. The CDR3 is CASSYDRLDTQYF. The CDR3 DNA reads TGTGCCAGCAGTTACGACAGGTTGGATACGCAGTATTTT.

The rearrangement links TRBV12-3 or TRBV12-4 to TRBJ1-2; the D gene is possibly TRBD1 (5 bases). This CDR3 spans 15 amino acids. The V and J ends lost 5 bases and 14 bases respectively, with 27 bases between them. The DNA for the CDR3 is TGTGCCAGCAGTAGGTTAGGCAGGGCCTCGGAATCGTCAACCTTC. Protein sequence: CASSRLGRASESSTF.

The V gene is TRBV4-1, the J gene TRBJ1-1; TRBD1 matches 7 bases. Trimming took 1 base from V and 1 from J; bases not matched to a gene: 3. The CDR3 is made up of 15 amino acids. CDR1 and CDR2 (germline): MGHRA, YSYEKL. CDR3 protein: CASSQGTGGNTEAFF. The CDR3 bases are TGCGCCAGCAGCCAAGGGACAGGTGGGAACACTGAAGCTTTCTTT.

This chain uses TRBV5-1 with TRBJ2-5; D possibly uses TRBD1 or TRBD2 (5 bases each). The germline V and J ends were trimmed by 1 base and 4 bases, with 8 bases remaining between them. CDR1 is SGHRS, CDR2 YFSETQ, per germline. This CDR3 region has 13 residues. CDR3 nucleotide sequence: TGCGCCAGCAGCTTGATTGGGGGAGAGACCCAGTACTTC. This gives the protein CASSLIGGETQYF.

CDR3 residues: CASSYALGQGYEQYF. The CDR3 bases are TGTGCCAGCAGTTACGCCTTGGGACAGGGCTACGAGCAGTACTTC. V gene TRBV6-2 or TRBV6-3 combines with J gene TRBJ2-7, with 9 bases lining up with TRBD1. Germline values: CDR1 MNHEY, CDR2 SVGEGT. The CDR3 is made up of 15 amino acids. The V and J ends lost 2 bases and 3 bases, in that order; junction bases with no gene match: 5.

V usage is TRBV12-5 and J usage is TRBJ2-7; 12 bases align to TRBD2. V lost 2 bases and J lost 4; bases outside the gene matches: 15. The CDR3 has 19 amino acids. CDR1 and CDR2 from the germline V gene are LGHNT and FRNRAP. The CDR3 DNA sequence: TGTGCTAGTGGTTTGATCACTAGCGGGGGGCCTCTGCCATTTTACGAGCAGTACGTC. It specifies CASGLITSGGPLPFYEQYV.

There are a few counts of this clonotype. The gene calls are TRBV20-1 and TRBJ1-1; D is uncertain. Germline values: CDR1 DFQATT, CDR2 SNEGSKA (reference sequence). The CDR3 runs 12 residues. V gave up 3 bases and J gave up 7 bases, with 12 bases separating them. The CDR3 DNA follows: TGCAGTGCTAGGGTCGACCGCAGTGAAGCTTTCTTT. Encoded protein: CSARVDRSEAFF.

This clonotype was observed a handful of times. The CDR3 here is CASGGDSFEKLFF. The CDR3 nucleotides read TGTGCCAGCGGTGGGGACAGCTTTGAAAAACTGTTTTTT. The V call is TRBV25-1, the J call TRBJ1-4; 7 positions agree with TRBD1. The CDR3 is made up of 13 amino acids. Per the germline V gene, CDR1 is MGHDK and CDR2 is SYGVNS. V lost 8 bases and J lost 7; bases outside the gene matches: 7. Complete variable domain (other parts from reference TRBV25-1 and TRBJ1-4): EADIYQTPRYLVIGTGKKITLECSQTMGHDKMYWYQQDPGMELHLIHYSYGVNSTEKGDLSSESTVSRIRTEHFPLTLESARPSHTSQYLCASGGDSFEKLFFGSGTQLSVL.

This clonotype was counted a few times. The chain combines TRBV4-1 with TRBJ1-5; TRBD1 matches at 9 bases. Germline CDR1 reads MGHRA; CDR2 reads YSYEKL. The CDR3 loop spans 18 amino acids. V was pared by 1 base and J by 4 bases, with 11 bases of the junction left unmatched. DNA of the CDR3: TGCGCCAGCAGCCAAGTCGGCCGGGACAGGGCTGGGAATCAGCCCCAGCATTTT. Translation gives CASSQVGRDRAGNQPQHF.

This clonotype was observed a handful of times. The CDR3: CASSPRSGGGKNIQYF. The CDR3 nucleotides read TGTGCCAGCAGCCCCCGGAGCGGGGGAGGCAAAAACATTCAGTACTTC. V and J are TRBV9 and TRBJ2-4; 8 bases are shared with TRBD2. With V trimmed by 4 bases and J by 3 bases, 9 bases remained unmatched. Germline V lookup: CDR1 SGDLS, CDR2 YYNGEE. This CDR3 has 16 amino acids.

The J gene is TRBJ2-5, the V gene TRBV11-3; D is undetermined. Germline CDR1 reads SGHNT; CDR2 reads YENEEA. This CDR3 comprises 13 residues. V lost 3 bases and J 5 bases, leaving 10 bases between the germline ends. The CDR3 loop reads CASSFSVGETQYF. CDR3 coding DNA: TGTGCCAGCAGCTTTTCGGTCGGGGAGACCCAGTACTTC.

This clonotype was counted a few times. The genes are TRBV12-3 or TRBV12-4 and TRBJ2-7; perhaps TRBD1 as D (5 bases). The CDR3 is made up of 15 amino acids. The germline V and J ends were trimmed by 1 base and 6 bases, with 16 bases remaining between them. The CDR3 DNA reads TGTGCCAGCAGTTTAGGAAGGGGTACTTTGAGCGAGCAGTACGTC. Its protein is CASSLGRGTLSEQYV.

The rearrangement joins TRBV5-1 to TRBJ2-5; 11 nucleotides align to TRBD2. CDR3 length equals 15 residues. CDR1 SGHRS and CDR2 YFSETQ come from the germline V gene. V shed 4 bases, J shed 3 bases, and the junction held 5 bases outside the gene matches. The CDR3 coding sequence is TGCGCCAGCAGCGTTACGGGACTAGCGGAAGAGACCCAGTACTTC. Amino acids: CASSVTGLAEETQYF.